One and the same sample provided the 6 T cell receptor beta chains below, sequenced in a study of identical twins. TCRdb reprocessed the 5' RACE reads via MiXCR and lists one record per CDR3 protein. The data hold around 1.7 million distinct CDR3 sequences, with under 35% observed a single time. The specimen sequenced was cord blood. The receptors here all came from a newborn girl in good health.

This clonotype was picked up a small number of times. The chain recombines TRBV20-1 with TRBJ2-1, with D hard to call. This CDR3 is 14 amino acids long. The germline CDR1 and CDR2 sequences are DFQATT and SNEGSKA (reference sequence). The V end was cut by 1 base, the J end by 4 bases, with 11 bases between. CDR3 region: CSARGRRAYNEQFF. In nucleotides, the CDR3 is TGCAGTGCTAGAGGACGCCGAGCGTACAATGAGCAGTTCTTC.

The chain is built from TRBV4-1 and TRBJ2-4, with TRBD2 as a possible D gene (6 bases). Germline loops: CDR1 MGHRA, CDR2 YSYEKL. V lost 2 bases to trimming and J lost 0 bases, with 14 bases between them. The CDR3 covers 17 residues. The CDR3 is CASSQLMGGLAKNIQYF. CDR3 nucleotides: TGCGCCAGCAGCCAACTCATGGGGGGACTAGCCAAAAACATTCAGTACTTC.

This clonotype has just a few counts. V usage is TRBV12-3 or TRBV12-4 and J usage is TRBJ2-3; D could derive from TRBD1 or TRBD2 (6 bases each). This CDR3 comprises 15 residues. V lost 1 base and J 8 bases, leaving 16 bases between the germline ends. The chain's CDR3 is CASSLEGGSPVTQYF. CDR3 sequence (DNA): TGTGCCAGCAGTTTAGAGGGGGGATCCCCGGTTACGCAGTATTTT.

The chain joins TRBV27 to TRBJ1-3; 7 bases match TRBD1. Germline trimming cut 11 bases from V and 0 bases from J; bases unmatched to any gene: 10. CDR3 length: 15 residues. Germline V gene lookup returns CDR1 MNHEY and CDR2 SMNVEV (reference sequence). The CDR3, as DNA: TGTGCCGCAACGACAGGGCCCATCTCTGGAAACACCATATATTTT. Translation: CAATTGPISGNTIYF.

This clonotype was seen repeatedly, ten times or more. This chain uses TRBV20-1 with TRBJ2-1; TRBD2 matches 9 bases. V gave up 6 bases and J gave up 3 bases; unmatched junction bases: 3. The CDR3 runs to 13 residues. From germline, CDR1 is DFQATT and CDR2 SNEGSKA (reference sequence). Here the CDR3 reads CSAVSGSYNEQFF. The CDR3 DNA reads TGCAGTGCCGTTAGCGGGAGCTACAATGAGCAGTTCTTC.

The sample holds a few counts of this clonotype. The rearrangement joins TRBV6-1 to TRBJ1-2; 8 positions agree with TRBD1. Germline V gene data show CDR1 as MNHNS and CDR2 as SASEGT. V lost 8 bases to trimming and J lost 6 bases; unmatched junction nucleotides: 8. This CDR3 is 13 amino acids long. CDR3 sequence (DNA): TGTGCCAGCCTCAGGGGGCTAGTTGATGGCTACACCTTC. Translating gives CASLRGLVDGYTF.